The clone carrying this T cell receptor (beta chain) was detected many times. The target antigen is unknown. The sample is drawn from a study of human T cells and chemical hapten exposure. In the original workflow: From about 20,000 to 690,000 TCRs were found per sample, with a median of about 96,000. One entry per CDR3 protein results from TCRdb running MiXCR on the RACE reads. Clone size and V and J calls follow TCRdb, not the original study. The sample lists fewer than 70,000 distinct CDR3 sequences; approximately 11% were seen once. Time point reported: pre-sensitization, week 0. The treatment denotes: therapeutic diphenylcyclopropenone sensitization with weekly scalp DPC. Patches went on only after blood had been drawn each time. Germline CDR1 reads SQVTM; CDR2 reads ANQGSEA. This CDR3 spans 13 amino acids. Unmatched junction bases numbered 8, after V lost 5 bases and J lost 4 bases. The study's findings and limits: Expanded TCRs created a significantly greater count of big CDR3 similarity clusters than controls did.

J is TRBJ2-7 and V is TRBV29-1; TRBD1 matches at 7 bases. This TCR came from a woman aged 45 to 65 with alopecia areata. Some clones in this sample may be carry-over from other donors' samples. Source: whole blood, taken in connection with sensitization to the hapten diphenylcyclopropenone (DPC). The CDR3 DNA is TGCAGCGTTCCGGGACAGTCGCGGTACGAGCAGTACTTC. It translates to CSVPGQSRYEQYF.